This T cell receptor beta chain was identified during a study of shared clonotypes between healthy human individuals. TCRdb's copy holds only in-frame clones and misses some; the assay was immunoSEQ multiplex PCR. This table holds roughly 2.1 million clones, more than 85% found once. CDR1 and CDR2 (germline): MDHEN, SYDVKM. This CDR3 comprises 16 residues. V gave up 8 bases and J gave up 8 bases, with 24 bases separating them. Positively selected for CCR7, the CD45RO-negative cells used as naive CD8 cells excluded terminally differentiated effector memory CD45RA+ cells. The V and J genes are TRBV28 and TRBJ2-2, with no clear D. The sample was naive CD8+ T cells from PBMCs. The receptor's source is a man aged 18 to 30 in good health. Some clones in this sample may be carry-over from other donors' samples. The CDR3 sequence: CASAPLPGTASGELFF. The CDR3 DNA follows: TGTGCCAGCGCCCCCCTCCCTGGAACCGCGTCGGGGGAGCTGTTTTTT.